A selection of T cell receptor beta chains follows, all from one sample in a study of molecular identifiers for immune sequencing clone quantification. One entry per CDR3 protein, called by TCRdb with MiXCR from the PCR reads. The data contain around 470,000 distinct CDR3 sequences, around 23% of them singletons. The sample was naive CD8+ T cells from blood, with Jurkat cell RNA spiked in. These receptors were collected from a human donor in good health. Some libraries in this study had Jurkat cell RNA spiked in. Each CDR3 is given with its conserved first and last residue. The D gene is left open where the match is weak. The size field is filled for only some rows; it gives once, few, many or a size class.

V	D	size	J	length	CDR3	DNA
TRBV9	TRBD1	.	TRBJ1-1	13	CASSVEDRAEAFF	TGTGCCAGCAGCGTAGAGGACAGGGCCGAAGCTTTCTTT
TRBV7-9	.	.	TRBJ2-7	17	CASSPPIGWGQSYEQYF	TGTGCCAGCAGCCCCCCCATCGGTTGGGGGCAGTCCTACGAGCAGTACTTC
TRBV2	.	many	TRBJ2-3	13	CASRVALTDTQYF	TGTGCCAGCAGAGTGGCCCTCACAGATACGCAGTATTTT
TRBV5-5	TRBD1	few	TRBJ1-1	15	CASSSRNRDRDQAFF	TGTGCCAGCAGCTCGCGAAACCGGGACAGGGATCAAGCTTTCTTT
TRBV20-1	.	many	TRBJ2-7	15	CSARDRARSSYEQYF	TGCAGTGCTAGAGATCGGGCCAGGAGCTCCTACGAGCAGTACTTC
TRBV10-3	.	few	TRBJ1-5	12	CAISEGRDPQHF	TGTGCCATCAGTGAGGGCAGGGATCCCCAGCATTTT
TRBV7-9	.	many	TRBJ2-4	13	CASSLLPDNIQYF	TGTGCCAGCAGCTTACTACCGGACAACATTCAGTACTTC
TRBV2	TRBD1	.	TRBJ1-2	15	CASSEGPGQIIGYTF	TGTGCCAGCAGTGAAGGGCCGGGACAGATTATTGGCTACACCTTC
TRBV30	TRBD1	.	TRBJ1-1	13	CAWSVGRGLKAFF	TGTGCCTGGAGTGTGGGCAGGGGGCTTAAAGCTTTCTTT
TRBV4-1	.	many	TRBJ1-1	11	CASKKTGEAFF	TGCGCCAGCAAGAAGACAGGTGAAGCTTTCTTT
TRBV30	.	.	TRBJ2-1	14	CAWSKLGGYNEQFF	TGTGCCTGGAGTAAATTGGGCGGATACAATGAGCAGTTCTTC
TRBV2	.	few	TRBJ2-7	13	CASSAGISYEQYF	TGTGCCAGCAGTGCAGGGATATCCTACGAGCAGTACTTC
TRBV7-2	TRBD2	many	TRBJ2-3	16	CASSFGSGGITDTQYF	TGTGCCAGCAGCTTCGGTAGCGGGGGCATCACAGATACGCAGTATTTT
TRBV7-9	TRBD1	few	TRBJ1-4	15	CASSLTGQGNEKLFF	TGTGCCAGCAGCTTAACGGGACAGGGGAATGAAAAACTGTTTTTT
TRBV6-2/TRBV6-3	.	.	TRBJ2-4	14	CASSYDEWGNIQYF	TGTGCCAGCAGTTACGATGAATGGGGAAACATTCAGTACTTC
TRBV20-1	.	.	TRBJ2-1	13	CSARGGGLNEQFF	TGCAGTGCTAGAGGGGGAGGTTTGAATGAGCAGTTCTTC